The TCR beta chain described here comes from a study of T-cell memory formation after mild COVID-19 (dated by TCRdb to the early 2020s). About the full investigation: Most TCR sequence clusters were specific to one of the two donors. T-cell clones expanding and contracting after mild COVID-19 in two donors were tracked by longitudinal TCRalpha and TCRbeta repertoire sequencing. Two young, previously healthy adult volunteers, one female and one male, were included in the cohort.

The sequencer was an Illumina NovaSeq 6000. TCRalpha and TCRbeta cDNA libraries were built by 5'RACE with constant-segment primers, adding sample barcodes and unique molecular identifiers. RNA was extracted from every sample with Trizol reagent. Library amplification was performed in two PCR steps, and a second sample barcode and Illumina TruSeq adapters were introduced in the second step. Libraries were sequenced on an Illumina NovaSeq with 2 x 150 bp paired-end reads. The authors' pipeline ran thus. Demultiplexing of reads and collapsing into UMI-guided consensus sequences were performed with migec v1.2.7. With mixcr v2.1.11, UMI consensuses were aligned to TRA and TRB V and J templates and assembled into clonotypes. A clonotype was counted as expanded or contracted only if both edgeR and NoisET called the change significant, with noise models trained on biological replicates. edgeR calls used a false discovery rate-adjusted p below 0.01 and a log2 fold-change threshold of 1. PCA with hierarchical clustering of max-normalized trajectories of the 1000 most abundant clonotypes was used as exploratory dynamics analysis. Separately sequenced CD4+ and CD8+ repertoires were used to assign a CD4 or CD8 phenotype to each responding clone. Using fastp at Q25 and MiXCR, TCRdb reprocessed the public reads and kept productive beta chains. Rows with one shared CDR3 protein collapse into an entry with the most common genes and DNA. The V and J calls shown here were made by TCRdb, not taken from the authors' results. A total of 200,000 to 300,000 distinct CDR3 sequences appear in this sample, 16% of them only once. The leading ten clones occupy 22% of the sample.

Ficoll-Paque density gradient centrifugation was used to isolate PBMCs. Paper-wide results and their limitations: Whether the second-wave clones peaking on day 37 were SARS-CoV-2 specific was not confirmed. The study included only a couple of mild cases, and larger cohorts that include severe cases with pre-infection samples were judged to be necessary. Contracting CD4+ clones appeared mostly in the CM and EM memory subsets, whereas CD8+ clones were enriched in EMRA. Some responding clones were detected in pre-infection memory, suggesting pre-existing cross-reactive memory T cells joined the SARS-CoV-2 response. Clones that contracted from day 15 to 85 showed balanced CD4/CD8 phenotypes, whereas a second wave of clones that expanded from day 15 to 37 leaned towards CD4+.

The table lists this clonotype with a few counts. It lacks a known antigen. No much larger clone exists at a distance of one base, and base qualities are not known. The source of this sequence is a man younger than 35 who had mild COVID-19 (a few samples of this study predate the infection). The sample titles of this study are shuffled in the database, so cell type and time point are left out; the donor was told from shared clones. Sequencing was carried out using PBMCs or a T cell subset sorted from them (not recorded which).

CDR3 protein: CASSPSGDRDSPLHF. Here is the DNA: TGTGCCAGCAGCCCCTCAGGGGACAGGGATTCACCCCTCCACTTT. The chain joins TRBV9 to TRBJ1-6; TRBD1 fits 9 bases in the junction. V is cut back by 4 bases and J by 8 bases, with 7 bases in the junction unmatched. The CDR3, from cysteine to phenylalanine, totals 15 residues. Only the CDR3 portion is preserved as DNA: 45 bases, with reading frame beginning at the first base. For CDR1 and CDR2, the germline V gene lists SGDLS and YYNGEE.